These 4 T cell receptor beta chains share one sample of origin, sequenced in a study of blood T cell repertoires in COVID-19. The repertoire was sequenced with immunoSEQ multiplex PCR; TCRdb's copy has only in-frame clones and lacks some. The table lists around 310,000 clones, almost 90% of them singletons. The sequencing input was peripheral blood. The receptors here all came from a woman in her thirties or forties with COVID-19, enrolled during active disease.

The V and J genes are TRBV3-1 (or the pseudogene TRBV3-2) and TRBJ1-1; D gene ambiguous. The V gene lost 4 bases and the J gene lost 4 bases, with 10 bases spanning the gap. The CDR3 runs 13 residues. CDR1 LGHDT and CDR2 YNNKEL come from the germline V gene (reference sequence). CDR3 DNA: TGTGCCAGCAGCCCCTGGAGGAGCACTGAAGCTTTCTTT. This encodes CASSPWRSTEAFF.

V is TRBV19 and J is TRBJ1-5; D call uncertain. Trimming removed 5 bases at V and 7 bases at J, with 18 bases between. CDR3 length equals 15 residues. Germline CDR1 and CDR2: LNHDA and SQIVND (reference sequence). In DNA form, the CDR3 reads TGTGCCAGTAGTCAACCGCCGGGAACCAGGCAGCCCCAGCATTTT. Translation: CASSQPPGTRQPQHF.

The J gene is TRBJ1-2, the V gene TRBV11-2, with 7 bases aligning to TRBD1. CDR1 is SGHAT, CDR2 FQNNGV, per germline. V lost 5 bases to trimming and J lost 0 bases; unmatched junction nucleotides: 6. The CDR3 contains 15 residues. The CDR3 DNA follows: TGTGCCAGCAGCCTAATCGGGACAGCTAACTATGGCTACACCTTC. It specifies CASSLIGTANYGYTF.

V gene TRBV19 combines with J gene TRBJ2-5; 14 bases agree with TRBD2. Germline V gene data show CDR1 as LNHDA and CDR2 as SQIVND (reference sequence). The CDR3 sequence is 16 residues long. The trim removed 7 bases at V and 6 bases at J, leaving 10 bases unmatched. CDR3 residues: CASTLRTSGGSKTQYF. The CDR3 DNA follows: TGTGCCAGTACCTTACGGACTAGCGGGGGGTCTAAGACCCAGTACTTC. Full variable domain (rest looked up from reference TRBV19 and TRBJ2-5): DGGITQSPKYLFRKEGQNVTLSCEQNLNHDAMYWYRQDPGQGLRLIYYSQIVNDFQKGDIAEGYSVSREKKESFPLTVTSAQKNPTAFYLCASTLRTSGGSKTQYFGPGTRLLVL.